The clone carrying this T cell receptor (beta chain) was detected ten times or more. No antigen is known for it. The data were obtained in a study of Graves' ophthalmopathy and Graves' hyperthyroidism. Study findings and constraints: With 60% to 71% sensitivity and 72% to 80% specificity, the model predicted ophthalmopathy progression.

The V and J ends lost 5 bases and 2 bases respectively, with 19 bases between them. Germline V gene data show CDR1 as SGHVS and CDR2 as FQNEAQ. The CDR3 totals 17 residues. The sequenced template was RNA, covering the TCR beta CDR3 region. An opening RT-PCR round employed HTBI primers and preceded a second-round multiplex PCR. TCRdb independently ran MiXCR on the multiplex PCR reads; one entry per CDR3 protein. Of around 1,200,000 distinct CDR3 sequences in the sample, less than 45% were seen once. Uncontrolled infections, other autoimmune diseases, pregnancy or lactation barred patients from enrollment.

The sample taken for sequencing was peripheral blood or thyroid tissue (not recorded which). This chain connects TRBV7-8 to TRBJ1-5; weak D call: TRBD1 (5 bases). The origin of this receptor is an adult man with Graves' hyperthyroidism. The CDR3 loop reads CASSHRGDRVRNQPQHF. The CDR3 nucleotides are TGTGCCAGCAGCCACCGAGGGGATCGGGTGCGCAATCAGCCCCAGCATTTT.